These T cell receptor beta chains were read from a single sample in a study of blood T cell repertoires in COVID-19. The assay was immunoSEQ multiplex PCR, and TCRdb's table has in-frame clones only and misses some. In the table there are around 250,000 clones, around nine tenths of which are singletons. The sequencing input was peripheral blood. These receptors were collected from an older woman who had recovered from COVID-19. Both conserved end residues are part of each CDR3. Each record gives: clone size, D gene, J gene, CDR3 length, V gene, CDR3 DNA, CDR3 protein. D genes are given only for firm matches. Clone sizes are given selectively: once, few, many, or a class where the clone is expanded.

clone size: NA; D gene: NA; J gene: TRBJ1-5; CDR3 length: 15; V gene: TRBV2; CDR3 DNA: TGTGCCAGCAGGGAACAGGGTACCCTCAATCAGCCCCAGCATTTT; CDR3 protein: CASREQGTLNQPQHF
clone size: NA; D gene: TRBD1; J gene: TRBJ2-7; CDR3 length: 14; V gene: TRBV5-4; CDR3 DNA: TGTGCCAGCAGCTTACGGGACAGAAACTACGAGCAGTACTTC; CDR3 protein: CASSLRDRNYEQYF
clone size: once; D gene: NA; J gene: TRBJ2-1; CDR3 length: 17; V gene: TRBV11-2; CDR3 DNA: TGTGCCAGCAGCTTAGACCCGACTGAAACATCCGTAAATGAGCAGTTCTTC; CDR3 protein: CASSLDPTETSVNEQFF
clone size: NA; D gene: TRBD1; J gene: TRBJ1-1; CDR3 length: 14; V gene: TRBV6-5; CDR3 DNA: TGTGCCAGCACCCGGGACAGGGGGGACACTGAAGCTTTCTTT; CDR3 protein: CASTRDRGDTEAFF
clone size: NA; D gene: NA; J gene: TRBJ2-7; CDR3 length: 15; V gene: TRBV5-6; CDR3 DNA: TGTGCCAGCAGCCATCACCCGGACAGAGCCTACGAGCAGTACTTC; CDR3 protein: CASSHHPDRAYEQYF
clone size: once; D gene: NA; J gene: TRBJ2-7; CDR3 length: 15; V gene: TRBV3-1/TRBV3-2; CDR3 DNA: TGTGCCAGCACCTTCGCGGGGGCCCAGTCCTACGAGCAGTACTTC; CDR3 protein: CASTFAGAQSYEQYF
clone size: NA; D gene: TRBD1; J gene: TRBJ2-5; CDR3 length: 15; V gene: TRBV9; CDR3 DNA: TGTGCCAGCAGCCCCTGGAAGGGGGCCGAGGAGACCCAGTACTTC; CDR3 protein: CASSPWKGAEETQYF
clone size: NA; D gene: TRBD1; J gene: TRBJ1-4; CDR3 length: 15; V gene: TRBV19; CDR3 DNA: TGTGCCAGTAGTAAACGACAGGGGACTAATGAAAAACTGTTTTTT; CDR3 protein: CASSKRQGTNEKLFF
clone size: NA; D gene: TRBD1; J gene: TRBJ1-4; CDR3 length: 14; V gene: TRBV7-2; CDR3 DNA: TGTGCCAGCAGCCTGGACAGGGGGGATGAAAAACTGTTTTTT; CDR3 protein: CASSLDRGDEKLFF
clone size: NA; D gene: TRBD2; J gene: TRBJ2-4; CDR3 length: 13; V gene: TRBV10-3; CDR3 DNA: TGTGCCATGGCGAAAGCGGGAGAAAACATTCAGTACTTC; CDR3 protein: CAMAKAGENIQYF
clone size: NA; D gene: NA; J gene: TRBJ2-7; CDR3 length: 14; V gene: TRBV3-1/TRBV3-2; CDR3 DNA: TGTGCCAGCGGGCCGACAGGGGAGGGTTACGAGCAGTACTTC; CDR3 protein: CASGPTGEGYEQYF
clone size: NA; D gene: NA; J gene: TRBJ1-3; CDR3 length: 13; V gene: TRBV28; CDR3 DNA: TGTGCCAGCCGGTGGGCAGGGAGAAACACCATATATTTT; CDR3 protein: CASRWAGRNTIYF
clone size: NA; D gene: TRBD1; J gene: TRBJ2-2; CDR3 length: 17; V gene: TRBV15; CDR3 DNA: TGTGCCACCAGCAGACTCCGAGACAGGGGGTGGGTCGGGGAGCTGTTTTTT; CDR3 protein: CATSRLRDRGWVGELFF
clone size: NA; D gene: TRBD2; J gene: TRBJ2-7; CDR3 length: 19; V gene: TRBV18; CDR3 DNA: TGTGCCAGCTCACCGTATATGGGACTAGCGGGGGGGCCTTTGAACGAGCAGTACTTC; CDR3 protein: CASSPYMGLAGGPLNEQYF
clone size: NA; D gene: NA; J gene: TRBJ1-6; CDR3 length: 14; V gene: TRBV5-8; CDR3 DNA: TGTGCCAGCAGGCCGGGACACTATAATTCACCCCTCCACTTT; CDR3 protein: CASRPGHYNSPLHF
clone size: NA; D gene: TRBD1; J gene: TRBJ1-3; CDR3 length: 15; V gene: TRBV15; CDR3 DNA: TGTGCCACCAGCCCCCGGACAGGGTCCGGAAACACCATATATTTT; CDR3 protein: CATSPRTGSGNTIYF
clone size: NA; D gene: NA; J gene: TRBJ1-1; CDR3 length: 16; V gene: TRBV5-4; CDR3 DNA: TGTGCCAGCAGCTCCGCAGGGTCGGCTGCGAACACTGAAGCTTTCTTT; CDR3 protein: CASSSAGSAANTEAFF
clone size: NA; D gene: NA; J gene: TRBJ2-3; CDR3 length: 14; V gene: TRBV11-2; CDR3 DNA: TGTGCCACCACCGGGGGGCTGTGGGAAGATACGCAGTATTTT; CDR3 protein: CATTGGLWEDTQYF
clone size: NA; D gene: TRBD1; J gene: TRBJ1-5; CDR3 length: 15; V gene: TRBV28; CDR3 DNA: TGTGCCAGCAGTTTATCTGGACAGGGCAATCAGCCCCAGCATTTT; CDR3 protein: CASSLSGQGNQPQHF
clone size: NA; D gene: TRBD1; J gene: TRBJ1-2; CDR3 length: 15; V gene: TRBV7-2; CDR3 DNA: TGTGCCAGCAGCTTAGCGTCAGGGGGCGCGTCTGGCTACACCTTC; CDR3 protein: CASSLASGGASGYTF
clone size: NA; D gene: NA; J gene: TRBJ1-3; CDR3 length: 13; V gene: TRBV27; CDR3 DNA: TGTGCCAGCAGTCCCCTACAGGGAAACACCATATATTTT; CDR3 protein: CASSPLQGNTIYF
clone size: NA; D gene: NA; J gene: TRBJ1-3; CDR3 length: 16; V gene: TRBV19; CDR3 DNA: TGTGCCAGTATACGGGACAACTCGTACTCTGGAAACACCATATATTTT; CDR3 protein: CASIRDNSYSGNTIYF
clone size: few; D gene: NA; J gene: TRBJ1-1; CDR3 length: 14; V gene: TRBV5-8; CDR3 DNA: TGTGCCAGCAGCCCGAGACAGGAGTACACTGAAGCTTTCTTT; CDR3 protein: CASSPRQEYTEAFF
clone size: once; D gene: NA; J gene: TRBJ1-2; CDR3 length: 14; V gene: TRBV7-2; CDR3 DNA: TGTGCCAGCAGCTCCCCAGGGCGACACTATGGCTACACCTTC; CDR3 protein: CASSSPGRHYGYTF